The rows below give T cell receptor beta chains drawn from one sample of a study of T cell repertoires in cytomegalovirus infection. MiXCR was run by TCRdb on the reads, yielding one entry per CDR3 protein. The sample records 300,000 to 400,000 distinct CDR3 sequences, almost 30% being singletons. No antigen has been identified for these receptors. Sequenced here: cultured PBMCs, sampled from culture after CMV antigen stimulation. All receptors derive from a human donor in good health (CMV status not recorded). Some clones in this sample may be carry-over from other donors' samples. CDR3s include the opening cysteine and the closing phenylalanine or tryptophan. A D gene is named only where the DNA matches it firmly. The listing skips clone size in some rows; elsewhere it reads once, few, many or a size class.

NA,NA,TRBV5-6,TRBJ1-1,CASSIPTNTEAFF,TGTGCCAGCAGCATCCCCACGAACACTGAAGCTTTCTTT
NA,NA,TRBV19,TRBJ2-5,CTSRPGRNTETQYF,TGTACCAGTAGGCCTGGACGGAACACAGAGACCCAGTACTTC
TRBD2,few,TRBV20-1,TRBJ2-1,CSARRPLAGAHISSYNEQFF,TGCAGTGCTAGGAGGCCCCTAGCGGGGGCCCATATAAGCTCCTACAATGAGCAGTTCTTC
TRBD1,few,TRBV30,TRBJ2-1,CAWSAGTGGNEQFF,TGTGCCTGGAGTGCTGGGACAGGGGGGAATGAGCAGTTCTTC
TRBD1,few,TRBV7-9,TRBJ2-7,CASSLPSTGGGLGEQYF,TGTGCCAGCAGCCTACCCTCGACAGGGGGCGGCTTAGGCGAGCAGTACTTC
TRBD2,few,TRBV6-2/TRBV6-3,TRBJ2-7,CASTLQTSGSYEQYF,TGTGCCAGCACCCTCCAGACTAGCGGGTCTTACGAGCAGTACTTC
TRBD2,NA,TRBV12-3/TRBV12-4,TRBJ2-1,CASSFRLAGLNNEQFF,TGTGCCAGCAGTTTTCGGCTAGCGGGTCTAAACAATGAGCAGTTCTTC
TRBD2,NA,TRBV7-9,TRBJ2-7,CASSLGLSGNTYEQYF,TGTGCCAGCAGCTTAGGTCTTAGCGGGAACACCTACGAGCAGTACTTC
TRBD1,many,TRBV7-2,TRBJ2-3,CASSLRTGGGIADTQYF,TGTGCCAGCAGCTTGCGAACAGGGGGCGGGATCGCGGATACGCAGTATTTT
NA,NA,TRBV12-3/TRBV12-4,TRBJ2-7,CASTQSATYEQYF,TGTGCCAGCACACAGTCGGCGACCTACGAGCAGTACTTC
NA,NA,TRBV6-5,TRBJ1-2,CASRYARGNYGYTF,TGTGCCAGCAGATATGCAAGAGGGAACTATGGCTACACCTTC
NA,NA,TRBV25-1,TRBJ1-1,CASTPDLGGNEAFF,TGTGCCAGCACCCCCGATTTGGGCGGCAATGAAGCTTTCTTT
NA,NA,TRBV28,TRBJ2-7,CASSGTSYRLVNYEQYF,TGTGCCAGCAGTGGAACCTCCTACAGACTGGTAAACTACGAGCAGTACTTC
TRBD2,few,TRBV7-9,TRBJ2-7,CASSPVGGKASGSYEQYF,TGTGCCAGCAGCCCCGTAGGGGGCAAGGCTAGCGGGAGCTACGAGCAGTACTTC
NA,NA,TRBV25-1,TRBJ1-1,CASMGGGTEAFF,TGTGCCAGCATGGGCGGGGGCACTGAAGCTTTCTTT
NA,NA,TRBV7-9,TRBJ2-3,CASSTTGTGSTDTQYF,TGTGCCAGCAGCACAACCGGGACGGGAAGCACAGATACGCAGTATTTT
NA,few,TRBV25-1,TRBJ1-1,CASRGVGYRDTEAFF,TGTGCCAGCAGGGGGGTGGGGTATCGGGACACTGAAGCTTTCTTT
NA,few,TRBV27,TRBJ1-3,CASSYDRFSGNTIYF,TGTGCCAGCAGTTATGACAGATTCTCTGGAAACACCATATATTTT
TRBD1,NA,TRBV4-3,TRBJ1-6,CASSQPRQGSPLHF,TGCGCCAGCAGCCAACCGAGACAGGGCTCACCCCTCCACTTT
NA,NA,TRBV12-3/TRBV12-4,TRBJ1-1,CASYSGQKAFF,TGTGCCAGCTACTCTGGACAGAAGGCTTTCTTT
TRBD2,NA,TRBV27,TRBJ2-3,CATSSTGGGTDTQYF,TGTGCCACCTCGTCGACGGGGGGTGGCACAGATACGCAGTATTTT
NA,NA,TRBV2,TRBJ1-1,CASSTRPWENTEAFF,TGTGCCAGCAGTACCCGACCGTGGGAGAACACTGAAGCTTTCTTT
NA,NA,TRBV7-3,TRBJ2-7,CASSLGSGYEQYF,TGTGCCAGCAGCTTAGGTTCAGGGTACGAGCAGTACTTC
NA,NA,TRBV7-3,TRBJ1-1,CASSSGFESPFF,TGTGCCAGCAGCTCAGGGTTTGAGTCCCCTTTCTTT
NA,NA,TRBV28,TRBJ1-3,CASSTRKRGSGNTIYF,TGTGCCAGCAGCACAAGAAAGAGGGGCTCTGGAAACACCATATATTTT
TRBD2,NA,TRBV25-1,TRBJ2-1,CASTGQSGTSGSDEQFF,TGTGCCAGCACTGGACAGTCCGGGACTAGCGGGAGCGATGAGCAGTTCTTC
NA,few,TRBV10-3,TRBJ1-1,CASGAGVAEAFF,TGTGCCTCAGGAGCGGGGGTGGCTGAAGCTTTCTTT
NA,NA,TRBV4-1,TRBJ2-5,CASSQGLRGETQYF,TGCGCCAGCAGCCAAGGTCTGCGGGGTGAGACCCAGTACTTC
NA,NA,TRBV10-3,TRBJ2-7,CAISVQEVEEQYF,TGTGCCATCAGTGTTCAGGAGGTTGAAGAGCAGTACTTC
NA,NA,TRBV7-9,TRBJ2-1,CASSLRDYEQFF,TGTGCCAGCAGCTTGAGGGACTATGAGCAGTTCTTC
TRBD2,NA,TRBV9,TRBJ2-7,CASSAYSGSPLGEQYF,TGTGCCAGCAGCGCTTATAGCGGGAGCCCTCTGGGCGAGCAGTACTTC
NA,NA,TRBV19,TRBJ1-5,CASSIGRISNQPQHF,TGTGCCAGTAGTATCGGACGGATTAGCAATCAGCCCCAGCATTTT
TRBD1,few,TRBV5-1,TRBJ1-2,CASSSRDRREYGYTF,TGCGCCAGCAGCTCCCGGGACAGGAGGGAGTATGGCTACACCTTC